One and the same sample provided the 8 T cell receptor beta chains below, sequenced in a study of OX40 agonist ivuxolimab in advanced cancers. Only in-frame clones appear in the TCRdb table, and some are missing; sequencing was by immunoSEQ multiplex PCR. The data hold around 84,000 clones, with roughly 84% observed a single time. The sample here was CD4+ or CD8+ T cells sorted from blood, taken in a trial of the OX40 agonist ivuxolimab. These receptors all stem from an adult with an advanced solid tumor such as melanoma, head and neck, liver or kidney cancer.

The table lists this clone with a count of one. The chain uses TRBV19 and TRBJ2-1; perhaps TRBD2 as D (6 bases). Looked up from germline, CDR1 is LNHDA and CDR2 is SQIVND (reference sequence). The CDR3 is 13 amino acids. The V and J ends lost 5 bases and 12 bases respectively, with 17 bases between them. CDR3 amino acids: CASSPGEAIGQFF. DNA of the CDR3: TGTGCCAGTAGTCCCGGGGAGGCTATTGGGCAGTTCTTC.

The chain is built from TRBV5-5 and TRBJ2-7, with 9 positions matching TRBD1. The CDR3 length is 15 residues. The trim removed 0 bases at V and 2 bases at J, leaving 3 bases unmatched. CDR1 is SGHKS, CDR2 YYEKEE, per germline (reference sequence). CDR3 in amino acids: CASSLADRGPYEQYF. CDR3 bases: TGTGCCAGCAGCTTGGCGGACAGGGGTCCCTACGAGCAGTACTTC.

This rearrangement joins TRBV2 to TRBJ1-4; D remains unclear. V lost 8 bases to trimming and J lost 1 base, with 11 bases between them. There are 14 residues in the CDR3. Germline V gene data show CDR1 as SNHLY and CDR2 as FYNNEI. The CDR3 region has the DNA TGTGCCAGCGGAGGAGTTCTAACTAATGAAAAACTGTTTTTT. As protein: CASGGVLTNEKLFF.

The CDR3 nucleotides read TGTGCCAGTAGTAACCCCGGGACAGGGAGGACTGAAGCTTTCTTT. Its protein product is CASSNPGTGRTEAFF. The gene calls are TRBV19 and TRBJ1-1; 9 bases map to TRBD1. The germline CDR1 and CDR2 sequences are LNHDA and SQIVND (reference sequence). J was trimmed by 5 bases and V by 4 bases; bases with no gene match: 8. CDR3 length equals 15 residues.

The V call is TRBV7-9, the J call TRBJ1-2; D not resolved. The V end was cut by 5 bases, the J end by 3 bases, with 10 bases between. The CDR3 loop spans 13 amino acids. From germline, CDR1 is SEHNR and CDR2 FQNEAQ (reference sequence). The CDR3 nucleotides are TGTGCCAGCAGCCAGCAGGAGGACTATGGCTACACCTTC. It specifies CASSQQEDYGYTF.

The chain combines TRBV7-2 with TRBJ1-5, with D unclear. The CDR3 is 12 residues long. V was pared by 5 bases and J by 7 bases, with 9 bases between. The germline V gene encodes CDR1 SGHTA and CDR2 FQGNSA. The CDR3 DNA reads TGTGCCAGCAGCCCAATTGGACAGCCCCAGCATTTT. It translates to CASSPIGQPQHF.

The chain couples TRBV6-1 to TRBJ1-4; 8 bases agree with TRBD1. Germline V gene lookup returns CDR1 MNHNS and CDR2 SASEGT. Germline trimming cut 5 bases from V and 5 bases from J; bases unmatched to any gene: 4. The CDR3 is 14 amino acids. The CDR3: CASSLRGRNEKLFF. The CDR3 coding sequence is TGTGCCAGCAGTCTCAGGGGGCGGAATGAAAAACTGTTTTTT.

This clone was seen a handful of times. The gene calls are TRBV2 and TRBJ1-5; tentatively, D is TRBD1 (6 bases). In germline, CDR1 is SNHLY, CDR2 FYNNEI. The germline V and J ends were trimmed by 6 bases and 3 bases, with 9 bases remaining between them. The CDR3 spans 13 residues. The CDR3 reads CASSRDNNQPQHF. Written as DNA, the CDR3 is TGTGCCAGCAGCCGGGACAACAATCAGCCCCAGCATTTT.